A single sample gave rise to the 13 T cell receptor beta chains below, sequenced in a study of response to subunit inactivated influenza vaccine. TCRdb fed the RT-PCR reads into MiXCR, producing one record per CDR3 protein. The data show 530,000 or so distinct CDR3 sequences, with about 11% seen just once and roughly a tenth held by the top ten. The input for sequencing was PBMCs from blood, taken on the day of vaccination. The receptor set was obtained from a man aged 45-65 years who received an inactivated influenza vaccine.

The chain recombines TRBV7-9 with TRBJ2-5; D ambiguous. The germline gives CDR1 SEHNR, CDR2 FQNEAQ (reference sequence). V lost 6 bases and J 13 bases, leaving 18 bases between the germline ends. The length of the CDR3 is 12 residues. CDR3 amino acids: CASSDPYQFMYF. CDR3 nucleotide sequence: TGTGCCAGCAGTGACCCGTATCAGTTCATGTACTTC.

This clonotype came up a few times. This sequence joins TRBV4-2 and TRBJ2-7; unclear D gene. The CDR3 is 14 residues long. V lost 0 bases to trimming and J lost 2 bases, with 8 bases between them. The germline V gene encodes CDR1 LGHNA and CDR2 YNFKEQ. CDR3 in DNA: TGTGCCAGCAGCCAAGACAAAGGGCCCTACGAGCAGTACTTC. It yields the protein CASSQDKGPYEQYF.

This chain connects TRBV7-6 to TRBJ2-3; D uncertain. The CDR3 spans 15 residues. The V gene lost 3 bases and the J gene lost 0 bases, with 10 bases spanning the gap. Germline V lookup: CDR1 SGHVS, CDR2 FNYEAQ. The CDR3 here is CASSFTPSSTDTQYF. CDR3 nucleotides: TGTGCCAGCAGCTTCACGCCCTCTAGCACAGATACGCAGTATTTT.

This clonotype was seen repeatedly, ten times or more. The V gene is TRBV27, the J gene TRBJ2-7, with 8 bases fitting TRBD2. V lost 5 bases, J lost 6 bases, and 6 bases stayed unmatched. Germline CDR1 is MNHEY and CDR2 is SMNVEV (reference sequence). CDR3 length equals 13 residues. This CDR3 reads CASSPGLAGEQYF. The CDR3 DNA sequence: TGTGCCAGCAGTCCCGGACTAGCCGGCGAGCAGTACTTC.

The rearrangement uses TRBV29-1 and TRBJ2-1, with TRBD2 matching 14 bases. The CDR3 spans 15 residues. V shed 7 bases, J shed 9 bases, and the junction held 11 bases outside the gene matches. Germline V gene lookup returns CDR1 SQVTM and CDR2 ANQGSEA. The CDR3 DNA sequence: TGCAGCGCTATTCGGGGACTAGCGGGAGTTGCTGAGCAGTTCTTC. Translated, it gives CSAIRGLAGVAEQFF.

This clonotype was seen only a few times. This chain links TRBV11-2 with TRBJ2-3; 9 bases line up with TRBD2. V lost 1 base and J lost 5; bases outside the gene matches: 7. The CDR3 is made up of 16 amino acids. Germline V gene data show CDR1 as SGHAT and CDR2 as FQNNGV. CDR3 in amino acids: CASSLGAGGFGDTQYF. DNA for the CDR3: TGTGCCAGCAGCTTAGGAGCGGGAGGATTTGGAGATACGCAGTATTTT.

This clonotype was counted only a few times. The chain combines TRBV20-1 with TRBJ1-5; D is unclear. The CDR3 consists of 15 residues. Trimming took off 6 bases at V and 2 bases at J, with 17 bases between the two ends. Germline V gene sequence: CDR1 DFQATT, CDR2 SNEGSKA (reference sequence). The CDR3 DNA is TGCAGTGCCAGAAATTCCCCGCAGGGCAATCAGCCCCAGCATTTT. It is translated as CSARNSPQGNQPQHF.

The chain combines TRBV7-6 with TRBJ2-5; either TRBD1 or TRBD2 may supply D (5 bases each). CDR3 size: 15 residues. The V gene lost 5 bases and the J gene lost 4 bases, with 17 bases spanning the gap. Germline CDR1 is SGHVS and CDR2 is FNYEAQ. DNA of the CDR3: TGTGCCAGCAGCCCCAACCCGGGGCGTCCAGAGACCCAGTACTTC. Its protein is CASSPNPGRPETQYF.

This clonotype was found a few times. V is TRBV6-5 and J is TRBJ2-1; D call uncertain. The germline V and J ends were trimmed by 0 bases and 0 bases, with 9 bases remaining between them. CDR3 length equals 16 residues. Germline CDR1 is MNHEY and CDR2 is SVGAGI. CDR3 sequence (DNA): TGTGCCAGCAGTTACTCGTCCCCGAGCTCCTACAATGAGCAGTTCTTC. It translates to CASSYSSPSSYNEQFF.

This clonotype was seen a handful of times. The J gene is TRBJ2-7, the V gene TRBV6-1, with 9 positions matching TRBD1. This CDR3 has 15 amino acids. Germline V gene sequence: CDR1 MNHNS, CDR2 SASEGT. V lost 7 bases, J lost 1 base, and 8 bases stayed unmatched. The CDR3 loop reads CASTGQGRMSYEQYF. CDR3 nucleotides: TGTGCCAGCACGGGACAGGGACGGATGTCCTACGAGCAGTACTTC.

Note on this clonotype: A read error may explain this, as a much larger clone is one base away. The genes are TRBV5-1 and TRBJ2-7, with D perhaps assigned TRBD1 or TRBD2 (5 bases each). The CDR3 consists of 14 residues. Germline values: CDR1 SGHRS, CDR2 YFSETQ. CDR3 amino acids: CARSLDRGRDEQYF. CDR3 DNA: TGCGCCCGCAGCTTGGATAGGGGACGTGACGAGCAGTACTTC.

The CDR3: CASSPQNTEAFF. CDR3 bases: TGTGCCAGCAGCCCTCAGAACACTGAAGCTTTCTTT. The rearrangement uses TRBV9 and TRBJ1-1; the D is unclear. CDR1 and CDR2 from the germline V gene are SGDLS and YYNGEE. With 4 bases removed from V and 1 base from J, the gap between germline ends came to 5 bases. The CDR3 loop spans 12 amino acids. The whole variable domain, filled in from reference TRBV9 and TRBJ1-1, reads DSGVTQTPKHLITATGQRVTLRCSPRSGDLSVYWYQQSLDQGLQFLIQYYNGEERAKGNILERFSAQQFPDLHSELNLSSLELGDSALYFCASSPQNTEAFFGQGTRLTVV.

This clonotype was recorded many times. The chain carries TRBV7-8 and TRBJ1-1; TRBD1 aligns across 7 bases. This CDR3 is 15 amino acids long. V was pared by 5 bases and J by 4 bases, with 10 bases of the junction left unmatched. CDR1 and CDR2 (germline): SGHVS, FQNEAQ. The CDR3 DNA sequence: TGTGCCAGCAGCCCTAATTTTGGGACAGTCACTGAAGCTTTCTTT. This translates into CASSPNFGTVTEAFF. Drawing the rest from reference TRBV7-8 and TRBJ1-1, the complete variable domain is GAGVSQSPRYKVAKRGQDVALRCDPISGHVSLFWYQQALGQGPEFLTYFQNEAQLDKSGLPSDRFFAERPEGSVSTLKIQRTQQEDSAVYLCASSPNFGTVTEAFFGQGTRLTVV.